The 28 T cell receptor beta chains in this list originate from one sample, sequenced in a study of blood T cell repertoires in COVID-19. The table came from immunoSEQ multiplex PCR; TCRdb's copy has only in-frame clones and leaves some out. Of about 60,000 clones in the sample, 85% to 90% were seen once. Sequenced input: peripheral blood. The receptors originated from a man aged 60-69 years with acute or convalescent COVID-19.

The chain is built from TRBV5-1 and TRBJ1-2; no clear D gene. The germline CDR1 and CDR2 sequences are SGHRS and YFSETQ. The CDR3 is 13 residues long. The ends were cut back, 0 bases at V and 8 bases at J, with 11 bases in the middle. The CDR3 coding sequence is TGCGCCAGCAGCTTGGAGGTCCGAGCGGGCTACACCTTC. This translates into CASSLEVRAGYTF.

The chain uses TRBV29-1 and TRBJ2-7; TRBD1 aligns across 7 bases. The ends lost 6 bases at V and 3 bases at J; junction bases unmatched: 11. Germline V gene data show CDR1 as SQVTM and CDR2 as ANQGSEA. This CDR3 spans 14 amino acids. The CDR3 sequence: CSVAPGGSIYEQYF. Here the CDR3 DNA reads TGCAGCGTAGCCCCAGGGGGTTCCATCTACGAGCAGTACTTC.

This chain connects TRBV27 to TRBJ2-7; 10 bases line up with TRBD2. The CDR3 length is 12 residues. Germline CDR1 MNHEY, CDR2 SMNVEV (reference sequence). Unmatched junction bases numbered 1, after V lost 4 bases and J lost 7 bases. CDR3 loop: CASSSGLAEQYF. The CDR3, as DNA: TGTGCCAGCAGTTCGGGACTAGCGGAGCAGTACTTC.

The CDR3 loop is CASSSLNLLAFF. For the CDR3, the DNA is TGTGCCAGCAGCTCCCTGAACTTGCTAGCTTTCTTT. This chain joins TRBV5-8 and TRBJ1-1; D gene uncertain. Trimming took off 3 bases at V and 10 bases at J, with 13 bases between the two ends. The V gene's germline CDR1 is SGHTS and CDR2 YDEGEE. There are 12 residues in the CDR3.

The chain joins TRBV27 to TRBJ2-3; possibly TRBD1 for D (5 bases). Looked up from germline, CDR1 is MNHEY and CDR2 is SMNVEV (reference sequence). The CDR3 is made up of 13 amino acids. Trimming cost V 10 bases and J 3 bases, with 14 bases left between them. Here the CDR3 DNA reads TGTGCCACCTCAGGGTATTGGACAGATACGCAGTATTTT. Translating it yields CATSGYWTDTQYF.

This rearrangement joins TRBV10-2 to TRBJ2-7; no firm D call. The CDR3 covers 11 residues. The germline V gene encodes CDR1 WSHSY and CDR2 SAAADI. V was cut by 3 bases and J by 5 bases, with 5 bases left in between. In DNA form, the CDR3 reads TGCGCCAGCAGTGACACACACGAGCAGTACTTC. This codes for CASSDTHEQYF.

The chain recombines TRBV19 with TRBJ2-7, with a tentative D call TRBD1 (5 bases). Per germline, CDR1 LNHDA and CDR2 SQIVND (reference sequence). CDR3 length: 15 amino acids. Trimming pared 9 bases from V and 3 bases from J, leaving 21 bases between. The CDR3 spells CARRDGRVSIYEQYF. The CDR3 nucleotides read TGTGCCAGGAGAGACGGCAGGGTCTCGATCTACGAGCAGTACTTC.

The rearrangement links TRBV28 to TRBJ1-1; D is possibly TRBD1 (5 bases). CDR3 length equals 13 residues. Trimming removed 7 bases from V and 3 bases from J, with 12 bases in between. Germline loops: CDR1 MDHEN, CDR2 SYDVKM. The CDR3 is CASTRGGYTEAFF. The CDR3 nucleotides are TGTGCCAGCACCCGGGGGGGATACACTGAAGCTTTCTTT.

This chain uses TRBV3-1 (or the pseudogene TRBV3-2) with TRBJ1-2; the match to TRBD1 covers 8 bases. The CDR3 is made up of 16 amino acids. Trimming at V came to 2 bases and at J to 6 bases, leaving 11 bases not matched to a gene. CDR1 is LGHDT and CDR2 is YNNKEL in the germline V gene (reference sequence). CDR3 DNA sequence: TGTGCCAGCAGCCAACTGGGATCGGACAGGGTAGATGGCTACACCTTC. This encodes CASSQLGSDRVDGYTF.

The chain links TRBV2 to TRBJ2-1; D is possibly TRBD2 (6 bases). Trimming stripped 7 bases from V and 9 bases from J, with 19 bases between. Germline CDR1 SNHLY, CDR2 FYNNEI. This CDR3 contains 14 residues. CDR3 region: CASTNEGGNLEQFF. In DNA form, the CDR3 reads TGTGCCAGCACCAACGAGGGCGGGAACCTTGAGCAGTTCTTC. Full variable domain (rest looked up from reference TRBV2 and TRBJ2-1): EPEVTQTPSHQVTQMGQEVILRCVPISNHLYFYWYRQILGQKVEFLVSFYNNEISEKSEIFDDQFSVERPDGSNFTLKIRSTKLEDSAMYFCASTNEGGNLEQFFGPGTRLTVL.

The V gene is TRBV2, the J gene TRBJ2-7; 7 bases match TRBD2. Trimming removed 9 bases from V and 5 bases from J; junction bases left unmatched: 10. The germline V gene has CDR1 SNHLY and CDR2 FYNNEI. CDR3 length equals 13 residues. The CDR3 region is CARAGREPHEQYF. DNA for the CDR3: TGTGCCAGGGCGGGGAGGGAGCCCCACGAGCAGTACTTC. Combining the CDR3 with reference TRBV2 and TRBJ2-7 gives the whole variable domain EPEVTQTPSHQVTQMGQEVILRCVPISNHLYFYWYRQILGQKVEFLVSFYNNEISEKSEIFDDQFSVERPDGSNFTLKIRSTKLEDSAMYFCARAGREPHEQYFGPGTRLTVT.

The CDR3 here is CASSPAGGRRGEQYF. The CDR3 DNA reads as TGTGCCAGCAGCCCGGCCGGCGGGAGACGGGGCGAGCAGTACTTC. The J gene is TRBJ2-7, the V gene TRBV11-2; TRBD2 matches at 7 bases. CDR3 length: 15 residues. CDR1 and CDR2 (germline): SGHAT, FQNNGV. The junction had 13 bases not matched to a gene; V was cut back by 5 bases and J by 6 bases.

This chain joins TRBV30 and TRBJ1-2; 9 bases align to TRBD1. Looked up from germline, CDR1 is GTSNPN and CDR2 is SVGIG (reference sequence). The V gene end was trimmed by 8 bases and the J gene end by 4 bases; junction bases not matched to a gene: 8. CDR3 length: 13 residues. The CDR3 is CARGRQGGYGYTF. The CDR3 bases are TGTGCCCGTGGGAGACAGGGGGGCTATGGCTACACCTTC. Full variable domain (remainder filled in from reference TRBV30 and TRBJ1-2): SQTIHQWPATLVQPVGSPLSLECTVEGTSNPNLYWYRQAAGRGLQLLFYSVGIGQISSEVPQNLSASRPQDRQFILSSKKLLLSDSGFYLCARGRQGGYGYTFGSGTRLTVV.

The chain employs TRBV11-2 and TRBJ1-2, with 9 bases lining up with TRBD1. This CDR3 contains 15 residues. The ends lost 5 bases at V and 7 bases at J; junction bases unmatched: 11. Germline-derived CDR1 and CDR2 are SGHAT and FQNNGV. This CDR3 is CASSPPGQGFTGYTF. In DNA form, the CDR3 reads TGTGCCAGCAGCCCACCGGGACAGGGTTTTACTGGCTACACCTTC.

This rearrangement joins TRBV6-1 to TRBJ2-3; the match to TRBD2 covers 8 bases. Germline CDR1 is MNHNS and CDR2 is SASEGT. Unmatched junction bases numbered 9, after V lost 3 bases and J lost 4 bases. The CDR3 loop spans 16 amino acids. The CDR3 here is CASSDPSSGSSDTQYF. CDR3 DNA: TGTGCCAGCAGTGATCCATCTAGCGGGTCCTCAGATACGCAGTATTTT.

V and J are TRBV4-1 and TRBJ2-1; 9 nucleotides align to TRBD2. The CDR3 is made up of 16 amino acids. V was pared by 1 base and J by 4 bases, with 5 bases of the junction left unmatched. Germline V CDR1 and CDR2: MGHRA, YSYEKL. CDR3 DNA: TGCGCCAGCAGCCAAGTGGTCCTAGCGGGATACAATGAGCAGTTCTTC. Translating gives CASSQVVLAGYNEQFF.

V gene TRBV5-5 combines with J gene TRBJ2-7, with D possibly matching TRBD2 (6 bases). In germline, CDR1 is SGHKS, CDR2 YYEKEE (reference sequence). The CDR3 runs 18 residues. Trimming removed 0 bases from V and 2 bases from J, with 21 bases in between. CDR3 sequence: CASSLGAVSAGLAYEQYF. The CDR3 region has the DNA TGTGCCAGCAGCTTGGGGGCGGTATCGGCGGGGTTAGCCTACGAGCAGTACTTC.

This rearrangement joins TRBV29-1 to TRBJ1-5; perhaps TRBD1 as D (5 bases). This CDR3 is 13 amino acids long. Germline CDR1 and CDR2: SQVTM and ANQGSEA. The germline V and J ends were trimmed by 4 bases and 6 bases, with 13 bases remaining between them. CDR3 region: CSVATGSGQPQHF. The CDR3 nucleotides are TGCAGCGTTGCAACAGGTTCAGGTCAGCCCCAGCATTTT.

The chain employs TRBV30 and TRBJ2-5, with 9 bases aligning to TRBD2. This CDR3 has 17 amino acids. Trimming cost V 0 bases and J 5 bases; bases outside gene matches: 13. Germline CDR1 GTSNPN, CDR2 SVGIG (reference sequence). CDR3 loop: CAWSVVGGGRAHETQYF. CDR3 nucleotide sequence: TGTGCCTGGAGTGTAGTCGGCGGCGGGAGGGCCCATGAGACCCAGTACTTC. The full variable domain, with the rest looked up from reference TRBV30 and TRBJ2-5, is SQTIHQWPATLVQPVGSPLSLECTVEGTSNPNLYWYRQAAGRGLQLLFYSVGIGQISSEVPQNLSASRPQDRQFILSSKKLLLSDSGFYLCAWSVVGGGRAHETQYFGPGTRLLVL.

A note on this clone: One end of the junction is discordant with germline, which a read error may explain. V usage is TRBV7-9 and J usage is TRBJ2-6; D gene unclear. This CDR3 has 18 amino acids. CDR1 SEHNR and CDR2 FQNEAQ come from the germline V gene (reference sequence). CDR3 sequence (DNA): TGTGCCAGCAACTTAGTTGAGACACTTTACTCTGGGGCCAACGTCCTGACTTTC. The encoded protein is CASNLVETLYSGANVLTF.

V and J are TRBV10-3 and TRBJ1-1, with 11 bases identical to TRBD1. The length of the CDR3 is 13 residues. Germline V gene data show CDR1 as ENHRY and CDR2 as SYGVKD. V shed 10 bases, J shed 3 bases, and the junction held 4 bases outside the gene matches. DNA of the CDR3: TGTGCCACTCGGGACAGGGGGGACACTGAAGCTTTCTTT. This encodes CATRDRGDTEAFF.

The CDR3 reads CASSLAVLSGSSLREQYF. The CDR3 bases are TGTGCCAGCAGTTTAGCCGTATTAAGCGGGAGTTCCCTCCGCGAGCAGTACTTC. V usage is TRBV28 and J usage is TRBJ2-7; 8 nucleotides line up with TRBD2. Germline V gene lookup returns CDR1 MDHEN and CDR2 SYDVKM. The ends lost 2 bases at V and 6 bases at J; junction bases unmatched: 18. CDR3 length: 18 amino acids.

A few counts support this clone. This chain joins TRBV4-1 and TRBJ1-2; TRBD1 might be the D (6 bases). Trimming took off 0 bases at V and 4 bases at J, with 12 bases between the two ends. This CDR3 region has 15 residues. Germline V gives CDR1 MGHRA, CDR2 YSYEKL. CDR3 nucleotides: TGCGCCAGCAGCCAAGAGGACAGCTACCGCTATGGCTACACCTTC. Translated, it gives CASSQEDSYRYGYTF.

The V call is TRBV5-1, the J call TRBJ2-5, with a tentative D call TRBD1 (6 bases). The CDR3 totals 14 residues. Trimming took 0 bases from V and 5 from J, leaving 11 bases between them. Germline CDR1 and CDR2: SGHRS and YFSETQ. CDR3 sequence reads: CASSLGGGEETQYF. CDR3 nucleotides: TGCGCCAGCAGCTTGGGTGGGGGCGAGGAGACCCAGTACTTC. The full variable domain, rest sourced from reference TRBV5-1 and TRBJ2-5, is KAGVTQTPRYLIKTRGQQVTLSCSPISGHRSVSWYQQTPGQGLQFLFEYFSETQRNKGNFPGRFSGRQFSNSRSEMNVSTLELGDSALYLCASSLGGGEETQYFGPGTRLLVL.

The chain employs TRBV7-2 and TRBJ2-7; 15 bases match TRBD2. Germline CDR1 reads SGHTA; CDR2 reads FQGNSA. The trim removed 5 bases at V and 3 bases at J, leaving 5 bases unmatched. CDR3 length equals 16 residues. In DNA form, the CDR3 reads TGTGCCAGCAGCCCGAGGACTAGCGGGAGGGTCTACGAGCAGTACTTC. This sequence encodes CASSPRTSGRVYEQYF.

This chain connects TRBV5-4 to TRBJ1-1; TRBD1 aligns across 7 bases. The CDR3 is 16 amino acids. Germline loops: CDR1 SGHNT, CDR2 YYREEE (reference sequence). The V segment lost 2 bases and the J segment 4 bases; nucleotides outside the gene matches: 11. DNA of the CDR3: TGTGCCAGCAGCTTAGGGGGACAGTCGAGCGGCACTGAAGCTTTCTTT. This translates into CASSLGGQSSGTEAFF. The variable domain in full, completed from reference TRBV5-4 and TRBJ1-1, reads ETGVTQSPTHLIKTRGQQVTLRCSSQSGHNTVSWYQQALGQGPQFIFQYYREEENGRGNFPPRFSGLQFPNYSSELNVNALELDDSALYLCASSLGGQSSGTEAFFGQGTRLTVV.

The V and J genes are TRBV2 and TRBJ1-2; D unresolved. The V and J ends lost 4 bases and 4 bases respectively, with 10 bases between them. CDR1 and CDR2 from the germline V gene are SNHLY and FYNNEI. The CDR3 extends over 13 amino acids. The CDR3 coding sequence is TGTGCCAGCAGTGTCGGGGTGGGCTATGGCTACACCTTC. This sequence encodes CASSVGVGYGYTF.

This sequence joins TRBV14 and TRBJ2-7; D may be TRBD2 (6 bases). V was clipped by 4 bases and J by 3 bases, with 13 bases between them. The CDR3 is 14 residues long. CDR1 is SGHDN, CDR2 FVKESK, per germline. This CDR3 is CASSRKLAVYEQYF. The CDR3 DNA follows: TGTGCCAGCAGCCGGAAACTAGCCGTCTACGAGCAGTACTTC.